The clone carrying this T cell receptor (beta chain) is a singleton in its sample. BIOMED2 TRB-A/B primer pools were used in multiplex TRB PCR. TCRdb passed the multiplex PCR reads through MiXCR, listing each CDR3 protein once. The table shows approximately 8,500 distinct CDR3 sequences, with over 25% occurring only once. The germline V gene encodes CDR1 LNHDA and CDR2 SQIVND (reference sequence). V lost 3 bases and J 9 bases, leaving 18 bases between the germline ends. This CDR3 contains 15 residues. This sample stems from a study of T and B cells in COVID-19 patients. Blood genomic DNA input for TRB amplification was 250-500 ng.

Sequenced sample: blood. V and J are TRBV19 and TRBJ1-5; D is perhaps TRBD1 (5 bases). This sequence was found in a human donor who had recovered from COVID-19. CDR3 sequence: CASSIGRGPGGPQHF. The CDR3 nucleotides read TGTGCCAGTAGTATTGGGCGGGGACCGGGAGGGCCCCAGCATTTT.